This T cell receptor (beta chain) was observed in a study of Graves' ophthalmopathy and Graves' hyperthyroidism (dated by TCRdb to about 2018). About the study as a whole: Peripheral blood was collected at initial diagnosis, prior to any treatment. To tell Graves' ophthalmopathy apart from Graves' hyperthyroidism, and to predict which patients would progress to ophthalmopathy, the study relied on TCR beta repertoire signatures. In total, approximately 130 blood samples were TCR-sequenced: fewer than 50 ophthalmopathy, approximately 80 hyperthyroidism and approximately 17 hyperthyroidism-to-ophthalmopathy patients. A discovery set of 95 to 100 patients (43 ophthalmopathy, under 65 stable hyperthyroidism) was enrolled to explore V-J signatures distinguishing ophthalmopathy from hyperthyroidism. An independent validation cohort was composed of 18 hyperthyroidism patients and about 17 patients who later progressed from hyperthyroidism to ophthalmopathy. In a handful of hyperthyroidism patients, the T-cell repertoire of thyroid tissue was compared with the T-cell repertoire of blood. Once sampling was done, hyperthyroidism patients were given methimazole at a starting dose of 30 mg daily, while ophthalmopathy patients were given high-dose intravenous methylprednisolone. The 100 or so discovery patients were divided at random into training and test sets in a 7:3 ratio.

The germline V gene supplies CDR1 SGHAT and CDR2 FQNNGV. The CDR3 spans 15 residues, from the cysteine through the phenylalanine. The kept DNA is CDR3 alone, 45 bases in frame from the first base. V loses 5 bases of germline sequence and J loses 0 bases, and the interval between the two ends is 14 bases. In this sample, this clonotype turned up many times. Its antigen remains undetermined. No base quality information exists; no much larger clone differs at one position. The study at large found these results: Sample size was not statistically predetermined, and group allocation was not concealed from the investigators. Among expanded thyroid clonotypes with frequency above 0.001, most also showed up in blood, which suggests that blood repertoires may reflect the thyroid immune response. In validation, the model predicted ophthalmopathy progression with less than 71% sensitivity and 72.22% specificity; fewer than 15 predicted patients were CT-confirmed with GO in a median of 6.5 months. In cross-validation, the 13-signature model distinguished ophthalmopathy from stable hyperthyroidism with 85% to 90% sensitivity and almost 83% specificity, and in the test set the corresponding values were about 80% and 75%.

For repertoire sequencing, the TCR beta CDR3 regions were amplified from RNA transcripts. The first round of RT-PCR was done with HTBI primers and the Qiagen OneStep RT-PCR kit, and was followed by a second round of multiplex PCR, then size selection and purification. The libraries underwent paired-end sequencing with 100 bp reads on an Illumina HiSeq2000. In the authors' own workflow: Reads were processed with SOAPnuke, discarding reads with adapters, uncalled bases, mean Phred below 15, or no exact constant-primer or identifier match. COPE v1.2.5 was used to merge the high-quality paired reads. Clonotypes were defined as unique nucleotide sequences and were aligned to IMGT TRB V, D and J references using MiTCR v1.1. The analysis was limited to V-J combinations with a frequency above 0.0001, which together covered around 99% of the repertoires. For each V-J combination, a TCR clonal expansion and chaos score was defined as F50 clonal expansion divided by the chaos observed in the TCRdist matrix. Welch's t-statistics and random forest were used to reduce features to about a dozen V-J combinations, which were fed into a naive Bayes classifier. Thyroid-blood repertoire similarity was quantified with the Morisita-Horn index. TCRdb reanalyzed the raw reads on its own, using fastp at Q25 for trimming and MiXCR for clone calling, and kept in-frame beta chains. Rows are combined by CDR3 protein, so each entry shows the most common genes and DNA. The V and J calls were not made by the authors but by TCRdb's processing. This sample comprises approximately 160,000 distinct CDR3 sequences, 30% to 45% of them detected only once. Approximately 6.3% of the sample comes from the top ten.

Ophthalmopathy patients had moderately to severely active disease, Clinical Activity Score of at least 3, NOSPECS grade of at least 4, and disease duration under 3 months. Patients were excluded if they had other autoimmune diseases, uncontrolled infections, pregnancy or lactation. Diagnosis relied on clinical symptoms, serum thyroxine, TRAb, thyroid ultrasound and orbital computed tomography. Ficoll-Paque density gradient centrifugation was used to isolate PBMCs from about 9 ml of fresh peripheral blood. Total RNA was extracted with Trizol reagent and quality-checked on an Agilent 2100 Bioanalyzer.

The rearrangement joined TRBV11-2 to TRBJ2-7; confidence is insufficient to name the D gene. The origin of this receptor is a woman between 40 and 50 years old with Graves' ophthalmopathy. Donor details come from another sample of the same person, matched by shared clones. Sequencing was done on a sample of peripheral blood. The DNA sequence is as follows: TGTGCCAGCAGCCAGGTGGTAGGGAACTCCTACGAGCAGTACTTC. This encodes CASSQVVGNSYEQYF.